The entry that follows covers one T cell receptor beta chain sequence. Its antigen is currently not known. Per-base qualities were not stored, and no clone one base away is much larger. Inclusive of the bounding cysteine and phenylalanine, the CDR3 is 16 residues long. The DNA shown is the 48-base CDR3, in frame from base 1. Ends trimmed: V by 5 bases, J by 5 bases; bases unmatched to a gene: 11. The germline V gene (reference sequence) yields SEHNR for CDR1 and FQNEAQ for CDR2. Samples from volunteer blood donors who had recovered from COVID-19 were contributed by a second Seattle source. Whole blood was collected in K2EDTA tubes by collaborating institutions according to the institutions' own protocols. For TCRbeta analysis, collaborators shipped samples as frozen whole blood, isolated PBMCs, or DNA extracted from either of those sample types. This entry is derived from a study of blood T cell repertoires in COVID-19 (dated by TCRdb to about 2020). About the investigation overall: The collaborator samples originated in the United States, Italy and Spain and spanned the acute and convalescent phases of COVID-19. The prospective study material was composed of cDNA or gDNA derived from T cells, B-cell-depleted T cells, or PBMCs. The dataset comprised deeply sampled blood TCRbeta repertoires from subjects exposed to, actively infected with, or recovered from COVID-19. The repertoires were released in a freely available public database intended as a resource for research on the immune response to SARS-CoV-2. The samples were drawn from the first 160 participants of the ongoing ImmuneRACE study and from 1,254 subjects provided by 6 global collaborators. Nearly every sample came with metadata listing a de-identified subject ID, COVID-19 status, age in years and sex. HLA class I and class II types, where available, came from metadata supplied by the sample provider rather than from assay-based typing.

The paper's findings and limits, for the study overall: How much clinical and demographic metadata was included differed by source and by participant, and the metadata was provided uncurated.

TCRbeta CDR3 regions were amplified from genomic DNA by means of the immunoSEQ Assay, a bias-controlled multiplex PCR. On the study's bioinformatics: Within the assay, amplification of reference gene primers was used to estimate how many nucleated cells each sample contained. To quantify the absolute abundance of each unique TCRbeta CDR3 rearrangement, sequence reads were collapsed and filtered. For each sample, productive Simpson clonality was calculated by taking the square root of Simpson's diversity index across productive rearrangements. This is the immuneACCESS table as TCRdb keeps it, with only in-frame sequences that have V and J called. A part of the clones is gone; compared with another copy, unresolved V genes explain less than half, and the rest is unexplained. Clone size and V and J calls were adopted from that table, with D and trimming inferred from the DNA. The sample data list a few hundred thousand clones, and about 86% of these were observed just once. About 2.9% of the sample is held by the ten biggest clonotypes.

The receptor was isolated from a woman in her 30s who had recovered from COVID-19. Material for sequencing was peripheral blood. In this chain, TRBV7-9 is recombined with TRBJ2-1, and TRBD2 matches 8 of the central bases. The CDR3 sequence is CASSRAGTRPDNEQFF. The DNA sequence follows: TGTGCCAGCAGCAGAGCCGGGACTAGACCTGACAATGAGCAGTTCTTC.